A single sample gave rise to the 9 T cell receptor beta chains below, sequenced in a study of cytomegalovirus exposure and HLA in healthy donors. The PCR had 60 Vbeta and 13 Jbeta primers. Assay: immunoSEQ multiplex PCR; the TCRdb copy retains only in-frame clones and omits some. This table has under 200,000 clones, around three quarters appearing once. Material for sequencing was PBMCs. The receptors come from a woman between 50 and 59 years old in good health and CMV-seronegative.

The chain employs TRBV6-4 and TRBJ2-5, with 7 positions matching TRBD2. Germline V CDR1 and CDR2: MRHNA, SNTAGT. Trimming took 3 bases from V and 4 from J; bases not matched to a gene: 8. This CDR3 comprises 15 residues. CDR3 protein: CASSENNGGSETQYF. The CDR3 DNA reads as TGTGCCAGCAGTGAAAATAACGGGGGGTCAGAGACCCAGTACTTC.

The V gene is TRBV29-1, the J gene TRBJ2-3; weak D call: TRBD2 (6 bases). Germline CDR1 SQVTM, CDR2 ANQGSEA. This CDR3 spans 10 amino acids. Between the trimmed V and J ends, which lost 0 bases and 15 bases, there was a span of 10 bases. In DNA, the CDR3 is TGCAGCGTTGAAGAGGCGGGGCTATATTTT. As protein: CSVEEAGLYF.

CDR3 sequence reads: CASRGQRDPAGTSRFTQYF. The CDR3 region has the DNA TGTGCCAGCAGGGGTCAACGGGACCCCGCCGGGACTAGCCGCTTTACGCAGTATTTT. The V call is TRBV28, the J call TRBJ2-3; 9 bases are a match to TRBD2. CDR1 is MDHEN and CDR2 is SYDVKM in the germline V gene. The CDR3 spans 19 residues. Germline trimming cut 6 bases from V and 8 bases from J; bases unmatched to any gene: 24.

This chain uses TRBV7-2 with TRBJ2-7; 12 nucleotides line up with TRBD2. Germline lookup yields CDR1 SGHTA and CDR2 FQGNSA. The V segment lost 5 bases and the J segment 5 bases; nucleotides outside the gene matches: 7. The CDR3 sequence is 15 residues long. CDR3 bases: TGTGCCAGCAGCCGCCGGACTAGCGGGAACGACGAGCAGTACTTC. This translates into CASSRRTSGNDEQYF.

The chain joins TRBV28 to TRBJ1-5; 9 positions agree with TRBD1. Germline V gene data show CDR1 as MDHEN and CDR2 as SYDVKM. The CDR3 runs to 15 residues. V lost 7 bases to trimming and J lost 6 bases; unmatched junction nucleotides: 10. The CDR3 loop is CASTIPGQGGQPQHF. DNA for the CDR3: TGTGCCAGCACCATCCCGGGACAGGGCGGTCAGCCCCAGCATTTT.

Written as DNA, the CDR3 is TGTGCCAGCAGTTTACTCATAGGGGGATTAGCCAAAAACATTCAGTACTTC. Residues: CASSLLIGGLAKNIQYF. The chain links TRBV28 to TRBJ2-4, with TRBD1 as a possible D gene (6 bases). The germline V gene has CDR1 MDHEN and CDR2 SYDVKM. Trimming pared 2 bases from V and 0 bases from J, leaving 14 bases between. CDR3 length: 17 residues. The whole variable domain, remainder taken from reference TRBV28 and TRBJ2-4, is DVKVTQSSRYLVKRTGEKVFLECVQDMDHENMFWYRQDPGLGLRLIYFSYDVKMKEKGDIPEGYSVSREKKERFSLILESASTNQTSMYLCASSLLIGGLAKNIQYFGAGTRLSVL.

This chain uses TRBV5-1 with TRBJ1-1; no clear D. Germline lookup yields CDR1 SGHRS and CDR2 YFSETQ. Trimming took 0 bases from V and 0 from J, leaving 9 bases between them. CDR3 length: 15 amino acids. The CDR3 reads CASSLAGGLNTEAFF. DNA of the CDR3: TGCGCCAGCAGCTTGGCCGGCGGGTTGAACACTGAAGCTTTCTTT.

The CDR3 loop is CASRPGTANTGELFF. The CDR3 nucleotides are TGTGCCAGCAGGCCCGGGACAGCGAACACCGGGGAGCTGTTTTTT. The rearrangement links TRBV5-5 to TRBJ2-2; 7 bases map to TRBD1. The J segment lost 0 bases and the V segment lost 5 bases, leaving 4 bases of the junction unmatched. CDR1 is SGHKS, CDR2 YYEKEE, per germline (reference sequence). The CDR3 spans 15 residues. The complete variable domain, with remaining parts taken from reference TRBV5-5 and TRBJ2-2, reads DAGVTQSPTHLIKTRGQQVTLRCSPISGHKSVSWYQQVLGQGPQFIFQYYEKEERGRGNFPDRFSARQFPNYSSELNVNALLLGDSALYLCASRPGTANTGELFFGEGSRLTVL.

This chain links TRBV7-9 with TRBJ1-2, with D uncertain. V gave up 1 base and J gave up 6 bases, with 9 bases separating them. Germline V gene lookup returns CDR1 SEHNR and CDR2 FQNEAQ (reference sequence). This CDR3 comprises 13 residues. The DNA for the CDR3 is TGTGCCAGCAGCTTAGGGCAGAGGGATGGCTACACCTTC. Translation gives CASSLGQRDGYTF.